This T cell receptor beta chain comes out of a study of beta chain features in type 1 diabetes. Isolated RNA was reverse transcribed in full, so expressed TCRB transcripts were sequenced. Data came from immunoSEQ multiplex PCR; TCRdb stores just in-frame clones and leaves some out. The sample has over 700,000 clones, 15% to 20% seen once. There are 12 residues in the CDR3. V dropped 3 bases and J dropped 8 bases, with 10 bases sitting between them. Germline CDR1 SNHLY, CDR2 FYNNEI. This sequence was found in a woman younger than 35 in good health. Input material: naive CD4+ T cells from blood. This chain joins TRBV2 and TRBJ1-1; D not certain. The CDR3 sequence is CASSDPLWEAFF. The CDR3 coding sequence is TGTGCCAGCAGTGATCCGCTCTGGGAAGCTTTCTTT.